This T cell receptor beta chain stems from a study of Ad26.COV2.S vaccination and SARS-CoV-2 variants. This clone was seen just once. Regarding treatment: roughly 18 received Ad26.COV2.S at low or high dose, single or two shots; 5 received placebo; per-sample allocation not given. The samples date from day 63 after the first vaccine or placebo injection. What was given as vaccine was an Ad26 vector encoding Wuhan-strain SARS-CoV-2 spike. CDR3 size: 15 residues. CDR1 MNHEY and CDR2 SVGEGT come from the germline V gene. V dropped 0 bases and J dropped 0 bases, with 9 bases sitting between them. Only in-frame clones appear in the TCRdb table, and some are missing; sequencing was by immunoSEQ multiplex PCR. The sample shows roughly 420,000 clones, around 87% of them seen only once.

This sample comprised peripheral blood, obtained in a trial of Ad26.COV2.S vaccine versus placebo. This chain connects TRBV6-2 or TRBV6-3 to TRBJ2-7; D unclear. This TCR was recovered from a person between 18 and 59 years old who received the Ad26.COV2.S COVID-19 vaccine or a placebo. The CDR3 DNA sequence: TGTGCCAGCAGTTACTCGATGTCTGGCTCCTACGAGCAGTACTTC. It specifies CASSYSMSGSYEQYF.